A selection of T cell receptor beta chains follows, all from one sample in a study of human T cells and chemical hapten exposure. TCRdb re-analysed the RACE reads in MiXCR, keeping a single row per CDR3 protein. The repertoire includes about 270,000 distinct CDR3 sequences, around 7.3% of them detected once, and less than 1.5% sits in the top ten. The sequencing used whole blood, collected in connection with sensitization to the hapten diphenylcyclopropenone (DPC). The receptors were sampled from a man aged 18-30 years with alopecia areata. Some clones in this sample may be carry-over from other donors' samples. The CDR3 runs from the conserved cysteine through the conserved F or W. Each record gives: J gene, clone size, V gene, D gene, CDR3 protein, CDR3 DNA. The D gene is left open where the match is weak. The size entry is marked missing in some rows and otherwise reads once, few, many or a size class.

TRBJ1-2 many TRBV6-6 - CASSATGHSNYGYTF TGTGCCAGCAGTGCCACGGGTCATTCTAACTATGGCTACACCTTC
TRBJ1-2 few TRBV20-1 TRBD1 CSAVSPDRAHGYTF TGCAGTGCCGTAAGTCCGGACAGGGCACATGGCTACACCTTC
TRBJ1-6 many TRBV2 - CASSASWSSYNSPLHF TGTGCCAGCAGTGCCTCGTGGAGCTCCTATAATTCACCCCTCCACTTT
TRBJ1-4 - TRBV10-3 - CAISESRRGGEKLFF TGTGCCATCAGTGAGTCACGGAGGGGAGGTGAAAAACTGTTTTTT
TRBJ2-1 - TRBV7-3 - CASSLRTVYNEQFF TGTGCCAGCAGCTTAAGAACAGTCTACAATGAGCAGTTCTTC
TRBJ2-5 few TRBV9 - CASARGGSGQETQYF TGTGCCAGCGCTAGAGGGGGATCTGGCCAAGAGACCCAGTACTTC
TRBJ1-1 few TRBV6-1 - CASSRTLKNTEAFF TGTGCCAGCAGTCGGACGCTTAAGAACACTGAAGCTTTCTTT
TRBJ1-6 few TRBV20-1 - CSARDMHLHF TGCAGTGCTAGGGACATGCACCTCCACTTT
TRBJ2-7 many TRBV9 TRBD2 CASSVELAGEQYF TGTGCCAGCAGCGTAGAACTAGCGGGCGAGCAGTACTTC
TRBJ1-3 few TRBV29-1 - CSVDVGASGNTIYF TGCAGCGTTGATGTAGGGGCCTCTGGAAACACCATATATTTT
TRBJ1-5 many TRBV24-1 - CATSDRNQPQHF TGTGCCACCAGTGACAGAAATCAGCCCCAGCATTTT
TRBJ1-4 - TRBV6-1 - CASSGGTNEKLFF TGTGCCAGCAGTGGGGGAACTAATGAAAAACTGTTTTTT
TRBJ2-1 few TRBV20-1 - CSARDPSRGSSYNEQFF TGCAGTGCTAGAGACCCGAGCCGGGGGAGCTCCTACAATGAGCAGTTCTTC
TRBJ2-3 few TRBV7-9 TRBD1 CASSLPPGLRGTDTQYF TGTGCCAGCAGCTTACCCCCCGGCCTCAGGGGGACAGATACGCAGTATTTT
TRBJ2-3 - TRBV4-3 - CASSQGQLATDTQYF TGCGCCAGCAGCCAAGGTCAATTAGCCACAGATACGCAGTATTTT
TRBJ2-2 - TRBV11-1 - CASSATRTGELFF TGTGCCAGCAGCGCCACTAGAACCGGGGAGCTGTTTTTT
TRBJ1-6 many TRBV7-6 - CASSSSPPTGTFSPLHF TGTGCCAGCAGCTCCTCGCCCCCCACGGGGACGTTTTCACCCCTCCACTTT
TRBJ1-1 - TRBV5-1 - CASSLEGPEAFF TGCGCCAGCAGCTTGGAGGGCCCTGAAGCTTTCTTT
TRBJ2-1 - TRBV5-6 - CASSFLSYEQFF TGTGCCAGCAGCTTCCTTTCGTATGAGCAGTTCTTC
TRBJ2-2 few TRBV12-3/TRBV12-4 TRBD1 CASSRDRVGELFF TGTGCCAGCAGCCGGGACAGGGTCGGGGAGCTGTTTTTT
TRBJ1-1 many TRBV11-2 - CASSSGAVTEAFF TGTGCCAGCAGCTCGGGGGCGGTCACTGAAGCTTTCTTT
TRBJ2-7 many TRBV5-1 - CASSSTGTTYEQYF TGCGCCAGCAGCTCAACCGGGACCACCTACGAGCAGTACTTC
TRBJ2-2 many TRBV4-3 TRBD1 CASSQDWDRGELFF TGCGCCAGCAGCCAAGATTGGGACAGGGGGGAGCTGTTTTTT
TRBJ2-7 few TRBV12-3/TRBV12-4 TRBD2 CASSLATSGGLYEQYF TGTGCCAGCAGTTTAGCGACTAGCGGGGGACTCTACGAGCAGTACTTC
TRBJ1-5 - TRBV20-1 - CSASPSGGRYNQPQHF TGCAGTGCTAGCCCATCGGGGGGCCGATACAATCAGCCCCAGCATTTT
TRBJ2-3 - TRBV20-1 TRBD2 CSARTSGVSNTQYF TGCAGTGCTCGGACGAGCGGGGTATCGAATACGCAGTATTTT
TRBJ1-4 many TRBV29-1 - CSVRGGATANEKLFF TGCAGCGTTAGGGGGGGCGCTACGGCTAATGAAAAACTGTTTTTT
TRBJ1-5 - TRBV7-2 - CASSLEGSGVPQLQHF TGTGCCAGCAGCTTAGAGGGGTCAGGGGTTCCTCAGCTCCAGCATTTT
TRBJ1-1 few TRBV27 TRBD1 CASSLGQGLKAFF TGTGCCAGCAGTTTAGGACAGGGTCTTAAAGCTTTCTTT
TRBJ1-2 few TRBV27 - CASSHDRSYGYTF TGTGCCAGCAGCCATGACAGGTCGTATGGCTACACCTTC
TRBJ2-5 - TRBV12-3/TRBV12-4 - CASTPGWTQETQYF TGTGCCAGCACCCCTGGTTGGACCCAAGAGACCCAGTACTTC
TRBJ1-5 few TRBV28 TRBD1 CASSLWTGNVGNQPQHF TGTGCCAGCAGTTTGTGGACAGGGAACGTGGGCAATCAGCCCCAGCATTTT
TRBJ2-3 many TRBV7-2 - CASSKVRGTDTQYF TGTGCCAGCAGCAAGGTGCGGGGCACAGATACGCAGTATTTT
TRBJ2-3 many TRBV7-9 - CASSLVLTASAQYF TGTGCCAGCAGCTTAGTCTTGACGGCTTCAGCGCAGTATTTT
TRBJ2-2 - TRBV12-3/TRBV12-4 - CASSRGPNTGELFF TGTGCCAGCAGTAGGGGCCCGAACACCGGGGAGCTGTTTTTT
TRBJ1-1 many TRBV27 - CASSPHKSTEAFF TGTGCCAGCAGTCCTCACAAGAGCACTGAAGCTTTCTTT
TRBJ1-5 few TRBV20-1 - CSARGGTAVNQPQHF TGCAGTGCTAGAGGCGGGACCGCCGTCAATCAGCCCCAGCATTTT
TRBJ1-3 many TRBV5-1 - CASSLQGSTIYF TGCGCCAGCAGCTTACAGGGTAGCACCATATATTTT
TRBJ2-3 - TRBV6-5 - CASSYSGVKGAFYDTQYF TGTGCCAGCAGTTACTCGGGGGTGAAAGGGGCGTTCTATGATACGCAGTATTTT
TRBJ1-1 - TRBV20-1 - CSAVGGTEAFF TGCAGTGCTGTAGGGGGCACTGAAGCTTTCTTT
TRBJ2-4 - TRBV5-5 - CASSSGQAGKNIQYF TGTGCCAGCAGCTCCGGACAGGCGGGGAAAAACATTCAGTACTTC
TRBJ2-3 - TRBV5-1 - CASRREAGLDTQYF TGCGCCAGCAGAAGGGAAGCTGGCCTCGATACGCAGTATTTT
TRBJ1-1 many TRBV5-1 - CASSPLGEGTEAFF TGCGCCAGCAGCCCCCTGGGGGAGGGGACTGAAGCTTTCTTT
TRBJ2-5 many TRBV14 - CASSQVAAYQETQYF TGTGCCAGCAGCCAAGTTGCAGCGTACCAAGAGACCCAGTACTTC
TRBJ2-5 many TRBV5-1 TRBD1 CASSASPRDSYYQETQYF TGCGCCAGCAGCGCGAGCCCCCGGGACAGCTATTACCAAGAGACCCAGTACTTC
TRBJ1-1 - TRBV7-3 - CASSSRQTGTEAFF TGTGCCAGCAGCTCCCGACAGACCGGCACTGAAGCTTTCTTT
TRBJ2-7 many TRBV11-2 - CASSRPPGQGIDEQYF TGTGCCAGCAGCCGCCCGCCGGGACAAGGCATCGACGAGCAGTACTTC
TRBJ2-5 few TRBV5-5 - CASSLWRQNQETQYF TGTGCCAGCAGCCTATGGAGACAAAACCAAGAGACCCAGTACTTC
TRBJ1-1 few TRBV2 - CASSGIHLGAEAFF TGTGCCAGCAGTGGTATACACCTAGGGGCTGAAGCTTTCTTT
TRBJ1-5 - TRBV28 - CASRPQGLQPQHF TGTGCCAGCAGGCCACAGGGTCTGCAGCCCCAGCATTTT
TRBJ2-2 many TRBV7-2 - CASSLQGANTGELFF TGTGCCAGCAGCTTACAGGGCGCGAACACCGGGGAGCTGTTTTTT
TRBJ2-5 - TRBV11-2 TRBD1 CASSSLRTGIRETQYF TGTGCCAGCAGCAGCCTCAGGACAGGAATCCGAGAGACCCAGTACTTC
TRBJ2-1 - TRBV2 TRBD1 CASSRTGGNAYNEQFF TGTGCCAGCAGTAGGACAGGGGGAAATGCCTACAATGAGCAGTTCTTC
TRBJ2-2 - TRBV12-3/TRBV12-4 - CASSFVDTGELFF TGTGCCAGCAGTTTTGTGGACACCGGGGAGCTGTTTTTT
TRBJ2-7 - TRBV6-5 TRBD1 CASSDDGTGAYKQYF TGTGCCAGCAGTGATGACGGGACAGGGGCATACAAGCAGTACTTC
TRBJ2-5 - TRBV6-6 - CASGMRVSQETQYF TGTGCCAGCGGTATGAGGGTGTCCCAAGAGACCCAGTACTTC
TRBJ1-6 few TRBV20-1 - CSASREINSPLHF TGCAGTGCTAGCCGGGAGATCAATTCACCCCTCCACTTT
TRBJ1-6 - TRBV5-1 - CASSFGGGELSPLHF TGCGCCAGCAGCTTTGGAGGGGGGGAACTTTCACCCCTCCACTTT
TRBJ1-2 - TRBV7-9 TRBD1 CASSEGQGAYGYTF TGTGCCAGCAGCGAGGGACAGGGAGCCTATGGCTACACCTTC
TRBJ2-6 few TRBV12-3/TRBV12-4 - CASRPTGRPGANVLTF TGTGCCAGCAGACCTACAGGGCGTCCTGGGGCCAACGTCCTGACTTTC